The 30 T cell receptor beta chains below all came from one sample that was sequenced in a study of T-cell memory formation after mild COVID-19. TCRdb fed the 5' RACE reads into MiXCR, producing one record per CDR3 protein. This repertoire shows 80,000 to 130,000 distinct CDR3 sequences, 8.5% to 14% found once; its top ten account for around 39%. Input material: PBMCs or a T cell subset sorted from them (not recorded which). The receptors here all came from a man aged 18 to 29 who had mild COVID-19 (a few samples of this study predate the infection). Cell type and time point are not known.

This clonotype occurred a few times. The chain has TRBV21-1 and TRBJ1-1; no DNA check was done on the table's D call, TRBD1. TRBV21-1 is annotated as a pseudogene. The length of the CDR3 is 12 residues. CDR3 nucleotide sequence: TGTGCCAGCAGCAGACCGGGTTTCGAAGCTTTCTTT. Its protein product is CASSRPGFEAFF.

This clonotype was detected a few times. The chain carries TRBV7-2 and TRBJ1-6, with D possibly TRBD1 on 5 matching bases. Deletions cut 1 base from V and 5 bases from J, with 6 bases between. Germline V gives CDR1 SGHTA, CDR2 FQGNSA. This CDR3 region has 14 residues. CDR3 sequence reads: CASSLGGHNSPLHF. DNA of the CDR3: TGTGCCAGCAGCTTAGGGGGACATAATTCACCCCTCCACTTT.

The chain uses TRBV12-3 or TRBV12-4 and TRBJ2-2; no firm D call. CDR3 length equals 11 residues. The ends were cut back, 10 bases at V and 1 base at J, with 4 bases in the middle. CDR3 sequence reads: CATQNTGELFF. CDR3 sequence (DNA): TGTGCCACCCAGAACACCGGGGAGCTGTTTTTT.

This clonotype has only a few counts. The chain carries TRBV28 and TRBJ2-1, with TRBD2 matching 9 bases. Germline lookup yields CDR1 MDHEN and CDR2 SYDVKM. This CDR3 comprises 15 residues. With V trimmed by 1 base and J by 8 bases, 6 bases remained unmatched. CDR3 in amino acids: CASSLLAGGIDEQFF. Here the CDR3 DNA reads TGTGCCAGCAGTTTATTGGCGGGGGGGATAGATGAGCAGTTCTTC.

This clonotype was counted between two and nine times. J is TRBJ2-7 and V is TRBV29-1; D perhaps matches TRBD2 (6 bases). Trimming removed 3 bases from V and 7 bases from J, with 10 bases in between. This CDR3 region has 11 residues. Looked up from germline, CDR1 is SQVTM and CDR2 is ANQGSEA. CDR3 residues: CSVDNGGEQYV. The CDR3 DNA sequence: TGCAGCGTTGACAATGGGGGGGAGCAGTACGTC.

This clonotype occurred many times. V usage is TRBV12-3 or TRBV12-4 and J usage is TRBJ1-1; no definite D call. There are 14 residues in the CDR3. V gave up 5 bases and J gave up 2 bases, with 12 bases separating them. This chain's CDR3 is CASSTTDTNTEAFF. The CDR3 DNA reads as TGTGCCAGCAGTACTACAGATACTAACACTGAAGCTTTCTTT.

This clonotype came up a few times. V and J are TRBV6-6 and TRBJ2-1; maybe TRBD1 (6 bases). Trimming stripped 8 bases from V and 8 bases from J, with 16 bases between. This CDR3 is built from 13 residues. CDR1 and CDR2 from the germline V gene are MNHNY and SVGAGI (reference sequence). CDR3 amino acids: CASGLTGWDEQFF. The CDR3 region has the DNA TGTGCCAGCGGGCTTACAGGGTGGGATGAGCAGTTCTTC.

This clonotype occurred a few times. The chain carries TRBV7-9 and TRBJ1-3, with no clear D. The CDR3 is made up of 14 amino acids. V lost 0 bases and J lost 0, with 3 bases in between. Germline loops: CDR1 SEHNR, CDR2 FQNEAQ (reference sequence). CDR3 sequence (DNA): TGTGCCAGCAGCTTAGCGCCCTCTGGAAACACCATATATTTT. As protein: CASSLAPSGNTIYF. Combining the CDR3 with reference TRBV7-9 and TRBJ1-3 gives the whole variable domain DTGVSQNPRHKITKRGQNVTFRCDPISEHNRLYWYRQTLGQGPEFLTYFQNEAQLEKSRLLSDRFSAERPKGSFSTLEIQRTEQGDSAMYLCASSLAPSGNTIYFGEGSWLTVV.

The chain joins TRBV20-1 to TRBJ1-5; D is possibly TRBD1 (6 bases). The CDR3 runs 14 residues. V was trimmed by 4 bases and J by 1 base, leaving 11 bases between them. In germline, CDR1 is DFQATT, CDR2 SNEGSKA (reference sequence). CDR3 DNA sequence: TGCAGTGCTATAGGACAGCTCAGCAATCAGCCCCAGCATTTT. This encodes CSAIGQLSNQPQHF.

The chain recombines TRBV4-1 with TRBJ1-2, with D perhaps matching TRBD1 (5 bases). This CDR3 contains 18 residues. Per germline, CDR1 MGHRA and CDR2 YSYEKL. V lost 0 bases and J 4 bases, leaving 21 bases between the germline ends. In DNA, the CDR3 is TGCGCCAGCAGCCAAGAACCTCAGAAAGGGACCTATTCCTATGGCTACACCTTC. Its translation: CASSQEPQKGTYSYGYTF.

This clonotype has at least ten counts. The gene calls are TRBV12-3 or TRBV12-4 and TRBJ2-3; a possible D gene is TRBD2 (5 bases). V was clipped by 6 bases and J by 9 bases, with 16 bases between them. The CDR3 contains 13 residues. The CDR3 DNA follows: TGTGCCAGCAGAGAAAGACCCGGCGGGACGCAGTATTTT. Its translation is CASRERPGGTQYF.

In its sample, this clonotype was seen a few times. This sequence joins TRBV6-2 or TRBV6-3 and TRBJ1-5; the D gene is possibly TRBD1 (6 bases). Germline V lookup: CDR1 MNHEY, CDR2 SVGEGT. The CDR3 spans 16 residues. V lost 2 bases and J lost 4, with 15 bases in between. The chain's CDR3 is CASSYQDSRINQPQHF. The CDR3 region has the DNA TGTGCCAGCAGTTACCAGGACAGCAGGATAAATCAGCCCCAGCATTTT.

The chain uses TRBV4-1 and TRBJ2-7, with D hard to call. The V gene lost 4 bases and the J gene lost 4 bases, with 23 bases spanning the gap. CDR3 size: 17 residues. The germline V gene has CDR1 MGHRA and CDR2 YSYEKL. CDR3 sequence (DNA): TGCGCCAGCAGCCTCGATGGACCGATTTCCCTTGCATACGAGCAGTACTTC. Amino acid sequence: CASSLDGPISLAYEQYF.

This clonotype has a handful of counts. This chain joins TRBV7-9 and TRBJ2-7; possible D gene TRBD2, 5 bases. Germline CDR1 reads SEHNR; CDR2 reads FQNEAQ (reference sequence). V lost 0 bases and J lost 7, with 13 bases in between. This CDR3 is 14 amino acids long. The CDR3 sequence is CASSLAMRVWEQYF. CDR3 DNA sequence: TGTGCCAGCAGCTTAGCGATGAGGGTTTGGGAGCAGTACTTC.

The gene calls are TRBV12-3 or TRBV12-4 and TRBJ2-3; 9 positions match TRBD1. V dropped 4 bases and J dropped 5; count of bases not matched to a gene: 13. This CDR3 has 17 residues. The DNA of the CDR3 is TGTGCCAGCAGTTCCACCGACAGGGGGTCTTCGGGAGATACGCAGTATTTT. It is translated as CASSSTDRGSSGDTQYF.

This clonotype was detected only a few times. This chain connects TRBV7-9 to TRBJ2-4; D ambiguous. The CDR3 has 14 amino acids. The germline V gene encodes CDR1 SEHNR and CDR2 FQNEAQ (reference sequence). V dropped 5 bases and J dropped 2 bases, with 10 bases sitting between them. The CDR3 here is CASSPGLTKNIQYF. The CDR3 nucleotides read TGTGCCAGCAGCCCGGGCCTAACCAAAAACATTCAGTACTTC.

This clonotype was counted at least ten times. CDR3 loop: CASSLPRGLGDTQYF. The CDR3 region has the DNA TGTGCCAGCAGCTTACCCAGGGGGCTTGGGGATACGCAGTATTTT. The chain combines TRBV11-1 with TRBJ2-3, with 8 bases matching TRBD1. The junction had 7 bases not matched to a gene; V was cut back by 2 bases and J by 6 bases. CDR1 is SGHAT, CDR2 FQDESV, per germline (reference sequence). This CDR3 is built from 15 residues. Filled out from reference TRBV11-1 and TRBJ2-3, the complete variable domain reads EAEVAQSPRYKITEKSQAVAFWCDPISGHATLYWYRQILGQGPELLVQFQDESVVDDSQLPKDRFSAERLKGVDSTLKIQPAELGDSAMYLCASSLPRGLGDTQYFGPGTRLTVL.

This sequence joins TRBV13 and TRBJ2-2; D is tentatively TRBD1 or TRBD2 (5 bases each). V was cut by 4 bases and J by 4 bases, with 13 bases left in between. Looked up from germline, CDR1 is PRHDT and CDR2 is FYEKMQ (reference sequence). The CDR3 covers 15 residues. The CDR3 DNA follows: TGTGCCAGCAGCTGGCGAGGGGCGGGCACCGGGGAGCTGTTTTTT. It encodes CASSWRGAGTGELFF.

Only a few counts were recorded for this clonotype. The CDR3 bases are TGTGCCAGCAGTTACCCGGACAGGGGACTATCTGGAAACACCATATATTTT. Protein product: CASSYPDRGLSGNTIYF. The gene calls are TRBV6-6 and TRBJ1-3; TRBD1 aligns across 9 bases. Per the germline V gene, CDR1 is MNHNY and CDR2 is SVGAGI (reference sequence). The V segment lost 2 bases and the J segment 1 base; nucleotides outside the gene matches: 6. The CDR3 length is 17 residues.

This clonotype has more than one count but fewer than ten. The rearrangement uses TRBV13 and TRBJ2-5, with 8 nucleotides matching TRBD1. The germline CDR1 and CDR2 sequences are PRHDT and FYEKMQ (reference sequence). J was trimmed by 4 bases and V by 6 bases; bases with no gene match: 10. The CDR3 is 15 residues long. CDR3 sequence: CASSPGQGTRETQYF. CDR3 nucleotides: TGTGCCAGCAGTCCTGGACAGGGCACCCGAGAGACCCAGTACTTC.

The chain uses TRBV7-8 and TRBJ2-5; possible D gene TRBD2, 5 bases. This CDR3 contains 14 residues. Germline V gene lookup returns CDR1 SGHVS and CDR2 FQNEAQ. Trimming pared 1 base from V and 4 bases from J, leaving 10 bases between. The CDR3 protein is CASSLVTGIETQYF. Here the CDR3 DNA reads TGTGCCAGCAGCTTAGTGACGGGGATAGAGACCCAGTACTTC.

V is TRBV29-1 and J is TRBJ1-2, with TRBD1 identical over 7 bases. The CDR3 is 11 amino acids. V lost 4 bases to trimming and J lost 8 bases; unmatched junction nucleotides: 4. The V gene's germline CDR1 is SQVTM and CDR2 ANQGSEA. As DNA, the CDR3 is TGCAGCGTTGGGACAGGAAACGGCTACACCTTC. Its protein is CSVGTGNGYTF. Full variable domain (outside the CDR3, taken from reference TRBV29-1 and TRBJ1-2): SAVISQKPSRDICQRGTSLTIQCQVDSQVTMMFWYRQQPGQSLTLIATANQGSEATYESGFVIDKFPISRPNLTFSTLTVSNMSPEDSSIYLCSVGTGNGYTFGSGTRLTVV.

The chain combines TRBV7-9 with TRBJ2-7; the D gene is possibly TRBD1 (5 bases). Looked up from germline, CDR1 is SEHNR and CDR2 is FQNEAQ (reference sequence). This CDR3 comprises 14 residues. Trimming pared 3 bases from V and 2 bases from J, leaving 11 bases between. CDR3 in amino acids: CASSFNRSPYEQYF. As DNA, the CDR3 is TGTGCCAGCAGCTTTAACAGGAGCCCCTACGAGCAGTACTTC.

In this sample, this clonotype turned up a few times. The rearrangement joins TRBV7-9 to TRBJ1-3, with D possibly TRBD1 on 5 matching bases. Germline lookup yields CDR1 SEHNR and CDR2 FQNEAQ (reference sequence). The V gene lost 8 bases and the J gene lost 3 bases, with 17 bases spanning the gap. The CDR3 is 15 residues long. The CDR3 here is CASRTPYRRGNTIYF. CDR3 DNA sequence: TGTGCCAGCCGAACGCCCTACAGGCGTGGAAACACCATATATTTT. Filled out from reference TRBV7-9 and TRBJ1-3, the complete variable domain reads DTGVSQNPRHKITKRGQNVTFRCDPISEHNRLYWYRQTLGQGPEFLTYFQNEAQLEKSRLLSDRFSAERPKGSFSTLEIQRTEQGDSAMYLCASRTPYRRGNTIYFGEGSWLTVV.

Only a few counts were recorded for this clonotype. CDR3 amino acids: CASSENRGSAEAFF. Written as DNA, the CDR3 is TGTGCCAGCAGTGAAAACAGGGGGTCCGCTGAAGCTTTCTTT. V gene TRBV25-1 combines with J gene TRBJ1-1; 8 bases are shared with TRBD1. Looked up from germline, CDR1 is MGHDK and CDR2 is SYGVNS. There are 14 residues in the CDR3. Unmatched junction bases numbered 5, after V lost 2 bases and J lost 6 bases.

This clonotype showed up just a few times. The chain carries TRBV23-1 and TRBJ2-3; D could derive from TRBD1 or TRBD2 (5 bases each). TRBV23-1 is flagged as an ORF with uncertain function. Trimming removed 2 bases at V and 2 bases at J, with 17 bases between. The CDR3 is 17 amino acids. The CDR3 here is CASSQRSSMGDTDTQYF. The CDR3 DNA follows: TGCGCCAGCAGTCAACGATCCTCCATGGGGGACACAGATACGCAGTATTTT.

In this sample, this clonotype turned up many times. V is TRBV20-1 and J is TRBJ2-2; the D is unclear. V was cut by 0 bases and J by 1 base, with 3 bases left in between. The CDR3 loop spans 13 amino acids. Germline CDR1 and CDR2: DFQATT and SNEGSKA (reference sequence). The CDR3 is CSARDQNTGELFF. DNA of the CDR3: TGCAGTGCTAGAGACCAGAACACCGGGGAGCTGTTTTTT.

The V call is TRBV4-1, the J call TRBJ2-7; unclear D gene. V was cut by 1 base and J by 0 bases, with 13 bases left in between. The CDR3 totals 16 residues. Germline CDR1 is MGHRA and CDR2 is YSYEKL. The CDR3 spells CASSQVGGRSSYEQYF. The DNA of the CDR3 is TGCGCCAGCAGCCAAGTTGGCGGCAGGAGCTCCTACGAGCAGTACTTC.

This clonotype was found a few times. The J gene is TRBJ2-1, the V gene TRBV24-1, with a weak D call TRBD1 (5 bases). Trimming removed 9 bases at V and 4 bases at J, with 15 bases between. This CDR3 has 14 amino acids. Per germline, CDR1 KGHDR and CDR2 SFDVKD. The CDR3 DNA reads TGTGCCACCGCCCCGAGCAGGGATTACAATGAGCAGTTCTTC. Amino acids: CATAPSRDYNEQFF.

This clonotype was seen more than once but under ten times. CDR3 DNA sequence: TGTGCCAGCAGCTTCGGAGGACAGGGGGTTCATGGCTACACCTTC. This encodes CASSFGGQGVHGYTF. The genes are TRBV7-9 and TRBJ1-2; TRBD1 matches at 10 bases. Looked up from germline, CDR1 is SEHNR and CDR2 is FQNEAQ (reference sequence). The trim removed 3 bases at V and 6 bases at J, leaving 7 bases unmatched. The CDR3 is made up of 15 amino acids. The full variable domain, rest sourced from reference TRBV7-9 and TRBJ1-2, is DTGVSQNPRHKITKRGQNVTFRCDPISEHNRLYWYRQTLGQGPEFLTYFQNEAQLEKSRLLSDRFSAERPKGSFSTLEIQRTEQGDSAMYLCASSFGGQGVHGYTFGSGTRLTVV.